The 3 T cell receptor beta chains reported below all come from one sample, sequenced in a study of cytomegalovirus exposure and HLA in healthy donors. This PCR relied on a set of 60 Vbeta primers and 13 Jbeta primers. Profiled with immunoSEQ multiplex PCR; TCRdb holds only in-frame clones, not every one. Found here are 150,000 to 200,000 clones, 81% of them singletons; the top ten hold around 1.3%. The specimen was PBMCs. The receptors come from a man in his fifties or sixties in good health and CMV-seropositive.

The chain joins TRBV4-2 to TRBJ2-1, with TRBD1 as a possible D gene (6 bases). CDR1 and CDR2 from the germline V gene are LGHNA and YNFKEQ. Trimming took off 0 bases at V and 2 bases at J, with 8 bases between the two ends. The CDR3 runs to 15 residues. The CDR3 loop is CASSQEQGPYNEQFF. Here the CDR3 DNA reads TGTGCCAGCAGCCAAGAACAGGGCCCCTACAATGAGCAGTTCTTC.

The chain combines TRBV2 with TRBJ2-3; 9 bases align to TRBD1. In germline, CDR1 is SNHLY, CDR2 FYNNEI. The CDR3 has 16 residues. Unmatched junction bases numbered 2, after V lost 0 bases and J lost 1 base. CDR3 region: CASSEAGQGGTDTQYF. The CDR3 bases are TGTGCCAGCAGTGAAGCGGGACAGGGCGGCACAGATACGCAGTATTTT.

This chain connects TRBV5-1 to TRBJ1-1; D gene uncertain. Trimming stripped 0 bases from V and 5 bases from J, with 17 bases between. Germline V gene sequence: CDR1 SGHRS, CDR2 YFSETQ. The CDR3 has 16 residues. Here the CDR3 reads CASSLETGILRTEAFF. The DNA of the CDR3 is TGCGCCAGCAGCTTGGAGACGGGAATCCTGAGAACTGAAGCTTTCTTT.